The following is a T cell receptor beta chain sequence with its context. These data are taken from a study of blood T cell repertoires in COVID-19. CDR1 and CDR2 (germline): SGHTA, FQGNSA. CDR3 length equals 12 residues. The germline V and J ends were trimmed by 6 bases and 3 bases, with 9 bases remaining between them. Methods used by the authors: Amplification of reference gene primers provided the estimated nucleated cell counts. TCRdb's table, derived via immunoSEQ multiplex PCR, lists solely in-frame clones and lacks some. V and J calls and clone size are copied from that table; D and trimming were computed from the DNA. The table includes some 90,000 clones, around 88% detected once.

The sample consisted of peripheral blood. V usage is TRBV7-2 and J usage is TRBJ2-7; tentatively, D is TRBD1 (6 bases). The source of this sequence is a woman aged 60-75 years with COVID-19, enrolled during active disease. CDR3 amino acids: CASRPQGYEQYF. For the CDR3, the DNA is TGTGCCAGCAGACCACAGGGCTACGAGCAGTACTTC.